This T cell receptor beta chain appears in the sequencing data of a study of response to subunit inactivated influenza vaccine (dated by TCRdb to the late 2010s). Study-wide context: To follow how T cells responded to a trivalent subunit inactivated influenza vaccine, the researchers relied on deep quantitative profiling of the T cell receptor repertoire.

Findings and caveats that apply to the study as a whole: It was suggested by the authors that each seasonal influenza vaccination may recruit only a limited number of new T cells.

Trimming removed 5 bases from V and 10 bases from J, leaving 9 bases between the germline ends. Measured from the cysteine to the phenylalanine, the CDR3 is 10 residues long. The CDR3 DNA has 30 bases and is translated from base 1. The CDR1 and CDR2 encoded by the germline V gene are SQVTM and ANQGSEA. The library was prepared using RT-PCR. The run used an Illumina HiSeq 2500. Through fastp at Q25 and MiXCR, TCRdb rebuilt clones from the public reads, retaining in-frame beta chains. Rows are combined by CDR3 protein, so each entry shows the most common genes and DNA. Within this sample are approximately 200,000 distinct CDR3 sequences, with around an eighth of them counted one time only. The ten largest clones take up roughly 24% of the sample. This clonotype has ten or more counts. There is no known antigen for this receptor. No much larger clonotype is one base removed from it; base qualities were not supplied.

The specimen comprised CD8+ T cells sorted from PBMCs, sampled 4 to 6 days after vaccination. The origin of this receptor is a man aged 45 to 65 who received an inactivated influenza vaccine. Donor details come from another sample of the same person, matched by shared clones. The chain links TRBV29-1 with TRBJ1-5, and the D gene may be TRBD1, 5 bases matching. The sequence in DNA is TGCAGCGTTCCCGGGACTCCCCAGCATTTT. This sequence encodes CSVPGTPQHF.